A single sample is the source of the 27 T cell receptor beta chains below, sequenced in a study of blood T cell repertoires in COVID-19. Measured with immunoSEQ multiplex PCR; TCRdb has only the in-frame clones, and not every one. The table includes about 110,000 clones, around 81% detected once. The sample comprised peripheral blood. All receptors come from a man older than 75 with acute or convalescent COVID-19.

V and J are TRBV7-2 and TRBJ2-1; 13 bases are shared with TRBD2. Germline trimming cut 5 bases from V and 5 bases from J; bases unmatched to any gene: 6. This CDR3 comprises 16 residues. CDR1 and CDR2 (germline): SGHTA, FQGNSA. The CDR3 DNA is TGTGCCAGCAGCGAGCCGGGACTAGCGGGACACAATGAGCAGTTCTTC. Its translation: CASSEPGLAGHNEQFF.

This chain links TRBV5-1 with TRBJ2-7; TRBD2 matches at 12 bases. Germline V gene sequence: CDR1 SGHRS, CDR2 YFSETQ. J was trimmed by 5 bases and V by 4 bases; bases with no gene match: 10. This CDR3 is 16 amino acids long. CDR3 residues: CASSHSRLAGVHEQYF. CDR3 nucleotide sequence: TGCGCCAGCAGCCACTCCAGACTAGCGGGAGTCCACGAGCAGTACTTC.

The chain is built from TRBV7-9 and TRBJ1-1; D might be TRBD1 (5 bases). Germline V gene lookup returns CDR1 SEHNR and CDR2 FQNEAQ (reference sequence). The CDR3 totals 15 residues. V was cut by 2 bases and J by 6 bases, with 16 bases left in between. The CDR3 protein is CASSLRSDGGAEAFF. The CDR3 DNA reads TGTGCCAGCAGCTTAAGGTCGGACGGGGGGGCTGAAGCTTTCTTT.

The rearrangement joins TRBV6-2 or TRBV6-3 to TRBJ2-1; D not resolved. Per germline, CDR1 MNHEY and CDR2 SVGEGT. V lost 2 bases, J lost 4 bases, and 6 bases lay in between. The CDR3 has 13 residues. The CDR3 nucleotides read TGTGCCAGCAGTTACGCGTCATACAATGAGCAGTTCTTC. Amino acids: CASSYASYNEQFF.

The chain is built from TRBV6-5 and TRBJ2-3, with D tentatively TRBD1 (5 bases). Germline loops: CDR1 MNHEY, CDR2 SVGAGI. Trimming pared 7 bases from V and 0 bases from J, leaving 11 bases between. This CDR3 is 14 amino acids long. The DNA of the CDR3 is TGTGCCAGCACTCAGGGTTGGAGCACAGATACGCAGTATTTT. It is translated as CASTQGWSTDTQYF.

J is TRBJ1-4 and V is TRBV5-5; 8 bases map to TRBD1. The CDR3 length is 16 residues. Germline trimming cut 1 base from V and 7 bases from J; bases unmatched to any gene: 9. The germline V gene encodes CDR1 SGHKS and CDR2 YYEKEE (reference sequence). CDR3 region: CASSLQSGTGREKLFF. DNA of the CDR3: TGTGCCAGCAGCTTGCAGTCCGGGACAGGACGTGAAAAACTGTTTTTT.

The table lists this clone with a few counts. The DNA of the CDR3 is TGTGCCAGCAGTTTCCGCAGAGAAGCTTTCTTT. It translates to CASSFRREAFF. This chain uses TRBV12-3 or TRBV12-4 with TRBJ1-1; D gene ambiguous. CDR3 length: 11 residues. The V and J ends lost 3 bases and 8 bases respectively, with 7 bases between them.

This chain links TRBV30 with TRBJ1-6, with D possibly matching TRBD1 (6 bases). Trimming stripped 3 bases from V and 7 bases from J, with 16 bases between. Germline assignment: CDR1 GTSNPN and CDR2 SVGIG (reference sequence). CDR3 length equals 15 residues. The CDR3 here is CAWSADRRRNSPLHF. The CDR3, as DNA: TGTGCCTGGAGCGCGGACAGAAGGAGGAATTCACCCCTCCACTTT.

This clone was seen only once. The rearrangement links TRBV7-2 to TRBJ2-7; 9 bases align to TRBD2. The CDR3 loop spans 13 amino acids. Germline-derived CDR1 and CDR2 are SGHTA and FQGNSA. Germline trimming cut 7 bases from V and 7 bases from J; bases unmatched to any gene: 8. The CDR3 reads CASTGTSYLEQYF. Written as DNA, the CDR3 is TGTGCCAGCACAGGGACTAGCTACCTTGAGCAGTACTTC.

The V gene is TRBV6-6, the J gene TRBJ1-1; 9 positions match TRBD1. The germline V gene encodes CDR1 MNHNY and CDR2 SVGAGI (reference sequence). The ends lost 10 bases at V and 8 bases at J; junction bases unmatched: 14. The CDR3 is made up of 14 amino acids. The CDR3 region has the DNA TGTGCCACCGGGATGGACAGGGGACCTGCAGAAGCTTTCTTT. It is translated as CATGMDRGPAEAFF.

The chain couples TRBV7-2 to TRBJ1-1, with D possibly matching TRBD1 (6 bases). The CDR3 runs to 14 residues. Germline V gene lookup returns CDR1 SGHTA and CDR2 FQGNSA. Trimming took off 5 bases at V and 4 bases at J, with 14 bases between the two ends. The CDR3 is CASSVNRVSTEAFF. CDR3 DNA: TGTGCCAGCAGCGTTAACAGGGTTTCCACTGAAGCTTTCTTT.

CDR3 in amino acids: CASSLKGTEETQYF. CDR3 bases: TGCGCCAGCAGCTTGAAAGGGACTGAAGAGACCCAGTACTTC. The chain links TRBV5-1 to TRBJ2-5; perhaps TRBD2 as D (6 bases). Trimming removed 1 base from V and 3 bases from J, with 10 bases in between. Per the germline V gene, CDR1 is SGHRS and CDR2 is YFSETQ. The CDR3 is made up of 14 amino acids.

This clone came up once. The genes are TRBV28 and TRBJ2-5; no firm D call. The ends were cut back, 3 bases at V and 3 bases at J, with 11 bases in the middle. Germline V gene data show CDR1 as MDHEN and CDR2 as SYDVKM. CDR3 length equals 14 residues. The CDR3 nucleotides read TGTGCCAGCAGTTTGACCGGCGGAGAAGAGACCCAGTACTTC. Translation: CASSLTGGEETQYF.

V is TRBV28 and J is TRBJ2-7; 15 bases fit TRBD2. V was pared by 8 bases and J by 1 base, with 6 bases of the junction left unmatched. Germline assignment: CDR1 MDHEN and CDR2 SYDVKM. This CDR3 has 16 amino acids. The CDR3 coding sequence is TGTGCCAGCGCCGGGACTAGCGGGAGGTGGTCCTACGAGCAGTACTTC. Its translation: CASAGTSGRWSYEQYF.

V is TRBV18 and J is TRBJ2-2; tentatively, D is TRBD1 (6 bases). Trimming cost V 1 base and J 5 bases, with 14 bases left between them. CDR1 and CDR2 (germline): KGHSH, LQKENI. This CDR3 is 16 amino acids long. CDR3 nucleotide sequence: TGTGCCAGCTCACCACGGTCAGGGGCTCTGACCGGGGAGCTGTTTTTT. Encoded protein: CASSPRSGALTGELFF.

The chain joins TRBV12-3 or TRBV12-4 to TRBJ2-7; no clear D gene. The CDR3 spans 13 residues. V was cut by 3 bases and J by 3 bases, with 9 bases left in between. CDR3 DNA sequence: TGTGCCAGCAGTTTTAGCCACTTCTACGAGCAGTACTTC. As protein: CASSFSHFYEQYF.

V is TRBV7-6 and J is TRBJ2-5; D unresolved. CDR3 length: 11 amino acids. Per germline, CDR1 SGHVS and CDR2 FNYEAQ. Deletions cut 6 bases from V and 3 bases from J, with 5 bases between. Written as DNA, the CDR3 is TGTGCCAGCAGTTCAGAAGAGACCCAGTACTTC. It translates to CASSSEETQYF. The full variable domain, with the rest looked up from reference TRBV7-6 and TRBJ2-5, is GAGVSQSPRYKVTKRGQDVALRCDPISGHVSLYWYRQALGQGPEFLTYFNYEAQQDKSGLPNDRFSAERPEGSISTLTIQRTEQRDSAMYRCASSSEETQYFGPGTRLLVL.

This chain links TRBV27 with TRBJ1-1; D is perhaps TRBD1 (5 bases). The CDR3 has 14 amino acids. Germline-derived CDR1 and CDR2 are MNHEY and SMNVEV (reference sequence). V was pared by 5 bases and J by 7 bases, with 17 bases between. Written as DNA, the CDR3 is TGTGCCAGCAGTCCAGGGTCTTTACCCCTTGAAGCTTTCTTT. Protein: CASSPGSLPLEAFF.

The chain links TRBV6-2 or TRBV6-3 to TRBJ1-3; D not certain. The CDR3 consists of 17 residues. Germline V gene data show CDR1 as MNHEY and CDR2 as SVGEGT. Trimming shortened V by 0 bases and J by 1 base, and 13 bases separated the two germline ends. The CDR3 reads CASSYSRREGSGNTIYF. The CDR3 region has the DNA TGTGCCAGCAGTTACTCGAGGAGGGAGGGATCTGGAAACACCATATATTTT.

This chain connects TRBV4-1 to TRBJ2-3; a possible D gene is TRBD2 (5 bases). Trimming shortened V by 4 bases and J by 4 bases, and 15 bases separated the two germline ends. CDR3 length: 15 residues. Germline V lookup: CDR1 MGHRA, CDR2 YSYEKL. The CDR3 reads CASSRWTGRSDTQYF. CDR3 bases: TGCGCCAGCAGCCGATGGACTGGGAGATCAGATACGCAGTATTTT.

This clone was counted once. The chain links TRBV19 to TRBJ2-5; 8 bases are a match to TRBD2. The V and J ends lost 6 bases and 7 bases, in that order; junction bases with no gene match: 10. CDR1 is LNHDA and CDR2 is SQIVND in the germline V gene (reference sequence). This CDR3 is built from 14 residues. The CDR3 loop reads CASSGRGALLTQYF. In DNA, the CDR3 is TGTGCCAGTAGCGGGCGGGGGGCGCTTTTGACCCAGTACTTC. Complete variable domain (other parts from reference TRBV19 and TRBJ2-5): DGGITQSPKYLFRKEGQNVTLSCEQNLNHDAMYWYRQDPGQGLRLIYYSQIVNDFQKGDIAEGYSVSREKKESFPLTVTSAQKNPTAFYLCASSGRGALLTQYFGPGTRLLVL.

This clone appeared a single time. The chain links TRBV6-5 to TRBJ2-7, with 7 bases identical to TRBD2. Losses at the gene ends were 6 bases for V and 6 bases for J; bases not matched to a gene: 8. Germline CDR1 is MNHEY and CDR2 is SVGAGI. This CDR3 is built from 13 residues. The CDR3 nucleotides read TGTGCCAGCAGGGGGGGAGGGCGGAGCGAGCAGTACTTC. Its translation: CASRGGGRSEQYF.

The chain uses TRBV12-3 or TRBV12-4 and TRBJ1-1; the D gene is possibly TRBD1 (5 bases). Trimming shortened V by 3 bases and J by 6 bases, and 11 bases separated the two germline ends. CDR3 length: 13 residues. CDR3 coding DNA: TGTGCCAGCAGTTTTCTCCAGGGTTCTGAAGCTTTCTTT. Amino acid sequence: CASSFLQGSEAFF.

The V gene is TRBV7-2, the J gene TRBJ2-4; TRBD1 matches 7 bases. The CDR3 spans 14 residues. Germline CDR1 SGHTA, CDR2 FQGNSA. The trim removed 3 bases at V and 7 bases at J, leaving 6 bases unmatched. DNA for the CDR3: TGTGCCAGCAGCTTGTCCGGGACAGCTAACATTCAGTACTTC. Translated: CASSLSGTANIQYF.

The chain carries TRBV4-1 and TRBJ2-7; 8 nucleotides match TRBD1. This CDR3 comprises 15 residues. Germline assignment: CDR1 MGHRA and CDR2 YSYEKL. Trimming at V came to 4 bases and at J to 4 bases, leaving 9 bases not matched to a gene. CDR3 bases: TGCGCCAGCAGCCTCGGACAGGGCAGTCCGTACGAGCAGTACTTC. This sequence encodes CASSLGQGSPYEQYF.

The rearrangement links TRBV20-1 to TRBJ2-1; D unclear. CDR1 and CDR2 (germline): DFQATT, SNEGSKA (reference sequence). V lost 2 bases and J lost 8, with 7 bases in between. CDR3 size: 11 residues. CDR3 sequence reads: CSARSRYEQFF. CDR3 nucleotides: TGCAGTGCTAGATCGCGGTATGAGCAGTTCTTC.

The gene calls are TRBV6-5 and TRBJ2-7; no clear D. Germline lookup yields CDR1 MNHEY and CDR2 SVGAGI. This CDR3 has 15 amino acids. Trimming removed 0 bases from V and 3 bases from J, with 12 bases in between. This chain's CDR3 is CASSYSSLGRYEQYF. As DNA, the CDR3 is TGTGCCAGCAGTTACTCGAGCCTCGGTCGCTACGAGCAGTACTTC.